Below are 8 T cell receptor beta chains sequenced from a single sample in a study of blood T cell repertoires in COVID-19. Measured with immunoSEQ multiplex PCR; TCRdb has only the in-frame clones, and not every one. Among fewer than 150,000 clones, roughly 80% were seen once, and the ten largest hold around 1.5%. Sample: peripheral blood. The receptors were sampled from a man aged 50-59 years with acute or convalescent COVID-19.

CDR3 amino acids: CASSWRFEAFF. In DNA, the CDR3 is TGTGCCAGCAGTTGGAGGTTCGAAGCTTTCTTT. The chain is built from TRBV12-3 or TRBV12-4 and TRBJ1-1, with D unclear. V was cut by 4 bases and J by 8 bases, with 8 bases left in between. The length of the CDR3 is 11 residues.

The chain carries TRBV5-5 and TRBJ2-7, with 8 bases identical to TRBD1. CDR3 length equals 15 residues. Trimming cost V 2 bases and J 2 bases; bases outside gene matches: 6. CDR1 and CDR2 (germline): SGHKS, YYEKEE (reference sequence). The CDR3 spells CASSLGQGNTYEQYF. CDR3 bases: TGTGCCAGCAGCTTAGGACAGGGCAATACCTACGAGCAGTACTTC.

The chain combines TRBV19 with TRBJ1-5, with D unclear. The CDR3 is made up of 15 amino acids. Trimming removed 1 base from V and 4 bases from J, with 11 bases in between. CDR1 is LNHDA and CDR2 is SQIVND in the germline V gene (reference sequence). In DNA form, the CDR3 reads TGTGCCAGTAGTATAGGGGCGCGTCTTAATCAGCCCCAGCATTTT. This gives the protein CASSIGARLNQPQHF.

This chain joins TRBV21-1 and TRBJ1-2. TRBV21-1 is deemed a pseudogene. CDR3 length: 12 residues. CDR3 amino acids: CASSKGDPYYTF. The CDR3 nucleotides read TGTGCCAGCAGCAAAGGCGATCCCTACTACACCTTC.

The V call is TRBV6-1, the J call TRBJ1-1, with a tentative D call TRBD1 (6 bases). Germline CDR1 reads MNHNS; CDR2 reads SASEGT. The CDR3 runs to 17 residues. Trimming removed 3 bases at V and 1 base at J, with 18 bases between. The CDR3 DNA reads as TGTGCCAGCAGTGATATTAGGGGGGGCGCGAGGAACACTGAAGCTTTCTTT. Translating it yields CASSDIRGGARNTEAFF.

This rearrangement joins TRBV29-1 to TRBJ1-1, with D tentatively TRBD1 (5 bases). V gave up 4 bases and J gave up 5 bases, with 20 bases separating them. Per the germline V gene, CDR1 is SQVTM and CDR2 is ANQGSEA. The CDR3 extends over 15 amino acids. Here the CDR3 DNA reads TGCAGCGTTGCTGGCAGGGTAAGACTGGGGACTGAAGCTTTCTTT. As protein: CSVAGRVRLGTEAFF.

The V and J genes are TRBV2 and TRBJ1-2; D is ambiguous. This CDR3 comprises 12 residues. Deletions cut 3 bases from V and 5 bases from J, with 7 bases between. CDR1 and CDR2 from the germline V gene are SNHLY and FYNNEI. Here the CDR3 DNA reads TGTGCCAGCAGTGACACGGGGTATGGCTACACCTTC. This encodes CASSDTGYGYTF.

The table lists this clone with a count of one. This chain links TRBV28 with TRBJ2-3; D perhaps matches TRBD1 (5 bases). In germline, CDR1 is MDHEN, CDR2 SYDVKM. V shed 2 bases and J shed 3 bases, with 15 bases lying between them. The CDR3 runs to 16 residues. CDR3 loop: CASSLGGAKGTDTQYF. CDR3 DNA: TGTGCCAGCAGTTTAGGTGGGGCCAAAGGGACAGATACGCAGTATTTT.